This TCR beta chain appears in the sequencing data of a study of blood T cell repertoires in COVID-19. Turning to the study itself: From the United States, Italy and Spain came samples of acute and convalescent COVID-19. T cells, B-cell-depleted T cells, or PBMCs provided the cDNA or gDNA that served as material.

The germline V gene has CDR1 SGHRS and CDR2 YFSETQ. This CDR3 has 14 residues. V lost 3 bases to trimming and J lost 7 bases; unmatched junction nucleotides: 8. In the source study's methods: Estimates of nucleated cell counts were drawn from the amplification of reference gene primers. Clones were read by immunoSEQ multiplex PCR, and TCRdb kept only the in-frame ones, dropping some. V, J and clone size are those of that table, while D and trimming were read from the DNA. The table has approximately 130,000 clones, around 82% seen once; the top ten hold about 12%. The chain recombines TRBV5-1 with TRBJ2-7; 9 positions agree with TRBD1. This TCR derives from a human donor in a cohort sampled during active COVID-19. Sample: peripheral blood. The CDR3 DNA sequence: TGCGCCAGCAGCTGGGGACAGGGTGTGGAGGAGCAGTACTTC. Amino acid sequence: CASSWGQGVEEQYF.